This TCR beta chain was recovered during a study of graft-versus-host responses after intestinal transplantation. The germline V and J ends were trimmed by 3 bases and 2 bases, with 11 bases remaining between them. Germline loops: CDR1 MRHNA, CDR2 SNTAGT. This CDR3 is 15 amino acids long. The table came from immunoSEQ multiplex PCR; TCRdb's copy has only in-frame clones and leaves some out. The sample includes approximately 12,000 clones, around four fifths of them seen just once. This clonotype was sampled from a human patient who received an intestinal transplant, so some T cells may come from the graft donor. The sample here was PBMCs, taken roughly 19 weeks after transplant. The rearrangement joins TRBV6-4 to TRBJ1-5; D is ambiguous. The CDR3 spells CASSDVAGGNQPQHF. The CDR3 nucleotides are TGTGCCAGCAGTGATGTCGCAGGTGGCAATCAGCCCCAGCATTTT.